This T cell receptor beta chain was profiled in a study of OX40 agonist ivuxolimab in advanced cancers. At the level of the study: Each patient was given ivuxolimab into a vein every 2 weeks, at 0.01 to 10 mg/kg. Study-level points and caveats: In the expanded peripheral T cells, antigen specificity was never determined. Mean expanded clone counts were higher in CD8+ than CD4+ T cells. Dosing at 0.1 to 3.0 mg/kg was accompanied by clonal expansion of CD4+ and CD8+ blood T cells by week 6.

TCRdb's copy holds only in-frame clones and misses some; the assay was immunoSEQ multiplex PCR. The repertoire holds tens of thousands of clones, with 90% to 95% as singletons. To note about this clone: Its target is unknown.

Trimming took 6 bases from V and 4 from J, leaving 7 bases between them. The germline V gene has CDR1 LNHDA and CDR2 SQIVND (reference sequence). This CDR3 region has 12 residues. The sequences come from CD4+ or CD8+ T cells sorted from blood, collected in a trial of the OX40 agonist ivuxolimab. The V and J genes are TRBV19 and TRBJ1-5; D is ambiguous. The receptor was isolated from an adult with an advanced solid tumor such as melanoma, head and neck, liver or kidney cancer. CDR3 loop: CASSVGNQPQHF. DNA of the CDR3: TGTGCCAGTAGCGTTGGGAATCAGCCCCAGCATTTT. The full variable domain, with the rest looked up from reference TRBV19 and TRBJ1-5, is DGGITQSPKYLFRKEGQNVTLSCEQNLNHDAMYWYRQDPGQGLRLIYYSQIVNDFQKGDIAEGYSVSREKKESFPLTVTSAQKNPTAFYLCASSVGNQPQHFGDGTRLSIL.